The T cell receptor beta chain described here comes from a study of cytomegalovirus exposure and HLA in healthy donors. About the study: Researchers found that about 84% of some 400 genotyped donors fell within the Caucasian-associated ancestry cluster.

This CDR3 has 14 residues. Per the germline V gene, CDR1 is MNHEY and CDR2 is SMNVEV (reference sequence). J was trimmed by 6 bases and V by 6 bases; bases with no gene match: 9. Study conclusions and caveats: The HLA-A and HLA-B alleles of most subjects were reportedly predicted accurately from TCR beta sequences.

The PCR made use of 60 Vbeta and 13 Jbeta primers. Sequencing used immunoSEQ multiplex PCR; TCRdb keeps in-frame clones, though not all of them. In the table there are roughly 140,000 clones, over 75% of which are singletons. For this clone: Its antigen remains unidentified.

Sequencing used PBMCs. The chain recombines TRBV27 with TRBJ2-3; 7 nucleotides agree with TRBD1. This clonotype was obtained from a man younger than 40 in good health and CMV-seropositive. DNA of the CDR3: TGTGCCAGCAGCCGACAGGGCTCATTGGATACGCAGTATTTT. Residues: CASSRQGSLDTQYF.